One and the same sample provided the 20 T cell receptor beta chains below, sequenced in a study of T cells in localized non-small cell lung cancer. Using immunoSEQ multiplex PCR, the repertoire was profiled, and TCRdb retains in-frame clones only, with some absent. In the table there are approximately 31,000 clones, over 75% of which are singletons. Source: peripheral blood, taken before any cancer treatment. These receptor sequences come from a male donor older than 55 with stage III lung adenocarcinoma.

This clone was recorded only once. The rearrangement uses TRBV4-2 and TRBJ1-2, with D uncertain. V lost 0 bases to trimming and J lost 4 bases, with 15 bases between them. The CDR3 sequence is 16 residues long. Germline V lookup: CDR1 LGHNA, CDR2 YNFKEQ. CDR3: CASSQETASRSYGYTF. The CDR3 nucleotides read TGTGCCAGCAGCCAAGAAACGGCGAGTAGGAGCTATGGCTACACCTTC.

V and J are TRBV5-1 and TRBJ2-1, with D maybe TRBD1 (6 bases). This CDR3 is built from 14 residues. Trimming stripped 5 bases from V and 4 bases from J, with 13 bases between. The V gene's germline CDR1 is SGHRS and CDR2 YFSETQ. CDR3 nucleotide sequence: TGCGCCAGCAGACAGGACAGCGTATACAATGAGCAGTTCTTC. Translating it yields CASRQDSVYNEQFF.

The genes are TRBV2 and TRBJ1-2, with TRBD1 identical over 9 bases. The CDR3 contains 12 residues. Germline CDR1 reads SNHLY; CDR2 reads FYNNEI. With 8 bases clipped from V and 7 bases from J, the junction kept 5 bases outside the gene matches. CDR3 nucleotides: TGTGCCAGCGTAGACAGGGGGATTGGCTACACCTTC. Protein: CASVDRGIGYTF.

The chain joins TRBV5-1 to TRBJ1-1; D is possibly TRBD1 (5 bases). Trimming pared 2 bases from V and 3 bases from J, leaving 11 bases between. Germline CDR1 reads SGHRS; CDR2 reads YFSETQ. This CDR3 is 14 amino acids long. The CDR3 is CASSLWGLDTEAFF. CDR3 in DNA: TGCGCCAGCAGCTTATGGGGGTTGGACACTGAAGCTTTCTTT. The whole variable domain, remainder taken from reference TRBV5-1 and TRBJ1-1, is KAGVTQTPRYLIKTRGQQVTLSCSPISGHRSVSWYQQTPGQGLQFLFEYFSETQRNKGNFPGRFSGRQFSNSRSEMNVSTLELGDSALYLCASSLWGLDTEAFFGQGTRLTVV.

The chain has TRBV7-9 and TRBJ2-6; D not resolved. The CDR3 consists of 16 residues. The germline V gene has CDR1 SEHNR and CDR2 FQNEAQ (reference sequence). V was cut by 3 bases and J by 0 bases, with 9 bases left in between. The CDR3 loop reads CASSFSRNSGANVLTF. The CDR3 DNA reads as TGTGCCAGCAGCTTTAGTCGAAACTCTGGGGCCAACGTCCTGACTTTC. The complete variable domain, with remaining parts taken from reference TRBV7-9 and TRBJ2-6, reads DTGVSQNPRHKITKRGQNVTFRCDPISEHNRLYWYRQTLGQGPEFLTYFQNEAQLEKSRLLSDRFSAERPKGSFSTLEIQRTEQGDSAMYLCASSFSRNSGANVLTFGAGSRLTVL.

V gene TRBV7-2 combines with J gene TRBJ2-1, with 10 bases aligning to TRBD1. The V and J ends lost 7 bases and 2 bases, in that order; junction bases with no gene match: 5. This CDR3 spans 15 amino acids. Germline values: CDR1 SGHTA, CDR2 FQGNSA. In nucleotides, the CDR3 is TGTGCCAGCAAACTGACAGGGGGCGCCTACAATGAGCAGTTCTTC. This encodes CASKLTGGAYNEQFF.

The CDR3 nucleotides are TGTGCCAGCAGCCCCGGCCACTCCTACGAGCAGTACTTC. This encodes CASSPGHSYEQYF. The rearrangement links TRBV13 to TRBJ2-7; no reliable D call. Trimming left V 5 bases short and J 0 bases short, with 8 bases between. The CDR3 loop spans 13 amino acids. Germline V lookup: CDR1 PRHDT, CDR2 FYEKMQ (reference sequence).

This rearrangement joins TRBV6-5 to TRBJ2-7, with 7 bases fitting TRBD1. Trimming cost V 6 bases and J 2 bases; bases outside gene matches: 10. CDR1 MNHEY and CDR2 SVGAGI come from the germline V gene. The CDR3 totals 15 residues. As DNA, the CDR3 is TGTGCCAGCAGAGACCTCGAGGGGGCCCCCTACGAGCAGTACTTC. Translating gives CASRDLEGAPYEQYF.

The gene calls are TRBV6-1 and TRBJ1-5; 7 bases fit TRBD1. The germline V gene has CDR1 MNHNS and CDR2 SASEGT. V was clipped by 5 bases and J by 4 bases; unmatched bases: 11. The CDR3 is made up of 16 amino acids. CDR3 in DNA: TGTGCCAGCAGTCAAGACAGGGAATGGGGTAATCAGCCCCAGCATTTT. This sequence encodes CASSQDREWGNQPQHF.

The rearrangement links TRBV27 to TRBJ2-3; the D gene is possibly TRBD2 (7 bases). V was pared by 2 bases and J by 4 bases, with 10 bases between. The germline V gene encodes CDR1 MNHEY and CDR2 SMNVEV (reference sequence). The length of the CDR3 is 14 residues. The CDR3 is CASSLEGGADTQYF. The CDR3 DNA reads as TGTGCCAGCAGTTTAGAGGGGGGGGCAGATACGCAGTATTTT.

V gene TRBV27 combines with J gene TRBJ1-1, with TRBD1 matching 8 bases. The V and J ends lost 6 bases and 1 base, in that order; junction bases with no gene match: 10. Germline V gene lookup returns CDR1 MNHEY and CDR2 SMNVEV (reference sequence). The CDR3 has 16 amino acids. The CDR3 region is CASSPGWDRRNTEAFF. The CDR3 coding sequence is TGTGCCAGCAGCCCCGGCTGGGACAGGCGGAACACTGAAGCTTTCTTT.

This chain connects TRBV15 to TRBJ1-2; 8 bases agree with TRBD1. After removal of 3 bases from V and 3 bases from J, the junction contained 3 bases not matched to a gene. The CDR3 is made up of 14 amino acids. CDR1 is LNHNV, CDR2 YYDKDF, per germline (reference sequence). Here the CDR3 reads CATSRVQGDYGYTF. Here the CDR3 DNA reads TGTGCCACCAGCAGGGTACAGGGGGACTATGGCTACACCTTC.

The chain uses TRBV6-6 and TRBJ1-6; D ambiguous. The V end was cut by 5 bases, the J end by 13 bases, with 3 bases between. Germline values: CDR1 MNHNY, CDR2 SVGAGI (reference sequence). This CDR3 region has 9 residues. CDR3 residues: CASSTPLHF. The DNA of the CDR3 is TGTGCCAGCAGTACCCCCCTCCACTTT.

This clone was seen only a few times. This chain uses TRBV9 with TRBJ1-2; 7 nucleotides line up with TRBD1. There are 15 residues in the CDR3. V shed 0 bases and J 4 bases; nucleotides not matched to a gene: 6. Per the germline V gene, CDR1 is SGDLS and CDR2 is YYNGEE. The CDR3 sequence: CASSVGAGTVYGYTF. CDR3 DNA sequence: TGTGCCAGCAGCGTAGGGGCTGGGACAGTCTATGGCTACACCTTC.

V and J are TRBV7-6 and TRBJ2-5; TRBD2 agrees at 11 bases. Germline values: CDR1 SGHVS, CDR2 FNYEAQ. The V gene end was trimmed by 1 base and the J gene end by 4 bases; junction bases not matched to a gene: 11. This CDR3 contains 18 residues. The CDR3 bases are TGTGCCAGCAGCTTAGTTCTAGCGGGGGGCCAAGGGAGAGAGACCCAGTACTTC. It translates to CASSLVLAGGQGRETQYF.

V usage is TRBV9 and J usage is TRBJ1-4, with a tentative D call TRBD1 (5 bases). The germline V gene encodes CDR1 SGDLS and CDR2 YYNGEE. V lost 0 bases and J lost 0, with 6 bases in between. CDR3 length: 15 amino acids. CDR3: CASSVAGATNEKLFF. CDR3 nucleotide sequence: TGTGCCAGCAGCGTAGCGGGGGCAACTAATGAAAAACTGTTTTTT.

The chain has TRBV10-2 and TRBJ2-1, with D unclear. The V gene lost 0 bases and the J gene lost 0 bases, with 6 bases spanning the gap. Germline V gene sequence: CDR1 WSHSY, CDR2 SAAADI. The CDR3 has 15 residues. The CDR3 DNA reads as TGCGCCAGCAGTGAGTCGCTCCGCTCCTACAATGAGCAGTTCTTC. Translation: CASSESLRSYNEQFF.

This chain uses TRBV19 with TRBJ2-7; a possible D gene is TRBD2 (6 bases). V lost 6 bases, J lost 2 bases, and 14 bases lay in between. The CDR3 totals 14 residues. Looked up from germline, CDR1 is LNHDA and CDR2 is SQIVND (reference sequence). The CDR3 coding sequence is TGTGCCAGTAGCCTTGGGGAGGTGGCCTACGAGCAGTACTTC. Its translation is CASSLGEVAYEQYF.

A word on this clone: A junction boundary mismatches the germline segment, possibly from a read error. The chain recombines TRBV7-7 with TRBJ2-5, with D possibly being TRBD2 (5 bases). This CDR3 region has 14 residues. CDR1 is SSHAT, CDR2 FNYEAQ, per germline (reference sequence). The CDR3: CASSPPGRGETQYF. CDR3 coding DNA: TGTGCTAGCAGCCCCCCCGGGCGAGGGGAGACCCAGTACTTC.

This chain connects TRBV6-5 to TRBJ1-3; weak D call: TRBD1 (5 bases). V lost 6 bases and J lost 4, with 13 bases in between. The length of the CDR3 is 14 residues. Germline V lookup: CDR1 MNHEY, CDR2 SVGAGI. The CDR3 is CASSPQGYGNTIYF. CDR3 sequence (DNA): TGTGCCAGCAGCCCCCAGGGTTACGGAAACACCATATATTTT.